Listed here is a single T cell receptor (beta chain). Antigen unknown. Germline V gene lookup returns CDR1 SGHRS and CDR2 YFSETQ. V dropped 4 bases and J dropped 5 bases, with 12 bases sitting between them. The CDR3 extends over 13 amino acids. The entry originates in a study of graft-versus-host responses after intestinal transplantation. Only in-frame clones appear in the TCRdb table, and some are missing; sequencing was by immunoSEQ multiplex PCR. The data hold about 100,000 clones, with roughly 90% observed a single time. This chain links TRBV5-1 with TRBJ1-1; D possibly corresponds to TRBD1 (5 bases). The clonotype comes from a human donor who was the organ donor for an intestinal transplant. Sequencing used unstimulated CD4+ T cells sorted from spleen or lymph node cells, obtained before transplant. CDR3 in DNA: TGCGCCAGCAGCGGGTGGGGGAGGACTGAAGCTTTCTTT. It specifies CASSGWGRTEAFF.